This TCR beta chain came from a study of siplizumab effects on memory and regulatory T cells. As for the study in general: At about 1 ug/mL of siplizumab or without drug, mixed lymphocyte reactions were set up in pairs.

This clone was detected many times. What it binds is not known. The assay covered 90,000 to 100,000 TCR templates per sample. TCRdb keeps only in-frame clones here, not all; method: immunoSEQ multiplex PCR. The sample includes approximately 12,000 clones, approximately 45% of them seen just once. Mixed lymphocyte reaction cells underwent about six days of coculture at 37°C. V shed 5 bases and J 4 bases; nucleotides not matched to a gene: 5. Germline V gene data show CDR1 as LNHDA and CDR2 as SQIVND (reference sequence). This CDR3 is built from 15 residues. Study findings and constraints: Memory cells seemed less diverse than naive T cells, which seemed major alloresponse contributors. The mean Treg-derived percentage of mappable alloreactive CD4+ clones was 55% to 75% with siplizumab compared with 25% to 30% in controls.

The sequenced material came from CFSE-low (dividing) CD8+ T cells sorted from an allogeneic mixed lymphocyte reaction. The TCR originated in a human donor in good health; the cells came from an allogeneic mixed lymphocyte reaction. Some clones in this sample may be carry-over from other donors' samples. The chain links TRBV19 to TRBJ2-1; 10 positions match TRBD2. In nucleotides, the CDR3 is TGTGCCAGTAGTCCTAGCGGGAGTAATTACAATGAGCAGTTCTTC. Protein sequence: CASSPSGSNYNEQFF.